This T cell receptor (beta chain) was identified in a study of T cell clonotyping in hematopoietic cell transplantation. About this clone: As yet, its antigen is unknown.

CDR1 GTSNPN and CDR2 SVGIG come from the germline V gene (reference sequence). The ends were cut back, 2 bases at V and 8 bases at J, with 10 bases in the middle. The length of the CDR3 is 13 residues. Study-wide points: CD4 and CD8 repertoire contributions could not be separated without sorting. Few recipient clonotypes overlapped donors; over 95% were de novo at given depth. After transplant, recipient diversity fell while pathologically expanded clonotypes grew through day 180.

Measured with immunoSEQ multiplex PCR; TCRdb has only the in-frame clones, and not every one. The sample yields 10,000 or so clones, roughly 79% seen once. The sequences come from PBMCs, collected 30 days after allogeneic stem cell transplant. The chain combines TRBV30 with TRBJ1-6; D unclear. This clonotype originated in a female patient in her 40s who had an allogeneic stem cell transplant from a related donor, so T cells may come from the graft donor. Some clones in this sample may be carry-over from other donors' samples. CDR3 residues: CAWSSTPDSPLHF. The CDR3 DNA reads TGTGCCTGGAGTTCTACCCCAGATTCACCCCTCCACTTT.